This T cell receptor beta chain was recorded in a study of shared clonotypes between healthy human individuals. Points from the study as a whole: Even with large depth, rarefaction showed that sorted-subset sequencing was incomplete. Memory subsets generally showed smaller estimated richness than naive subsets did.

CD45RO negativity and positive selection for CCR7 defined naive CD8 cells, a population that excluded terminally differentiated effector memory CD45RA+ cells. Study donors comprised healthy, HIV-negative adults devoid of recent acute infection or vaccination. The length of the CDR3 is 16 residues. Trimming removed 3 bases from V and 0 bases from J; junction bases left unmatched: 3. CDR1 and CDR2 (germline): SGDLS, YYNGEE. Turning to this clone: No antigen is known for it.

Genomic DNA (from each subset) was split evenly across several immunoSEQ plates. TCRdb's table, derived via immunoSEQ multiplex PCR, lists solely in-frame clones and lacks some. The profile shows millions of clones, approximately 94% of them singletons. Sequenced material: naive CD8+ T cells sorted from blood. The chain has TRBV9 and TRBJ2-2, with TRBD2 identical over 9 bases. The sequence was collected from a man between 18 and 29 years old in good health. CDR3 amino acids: CASSDSGGTNTGELFF. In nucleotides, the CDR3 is TGTGCCAGCAGCGATAGCGGGGGAACGAACACCGGGGAGCTGTTTTTT.